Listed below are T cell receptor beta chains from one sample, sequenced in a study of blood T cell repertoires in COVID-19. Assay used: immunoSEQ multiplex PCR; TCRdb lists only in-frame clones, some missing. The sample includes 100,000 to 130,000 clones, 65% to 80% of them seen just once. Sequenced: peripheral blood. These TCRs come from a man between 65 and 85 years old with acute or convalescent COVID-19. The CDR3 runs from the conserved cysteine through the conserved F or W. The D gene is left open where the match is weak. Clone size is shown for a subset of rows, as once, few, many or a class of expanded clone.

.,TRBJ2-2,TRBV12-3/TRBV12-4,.,CASRTGRTGELFF,TGTGCCAGCAGAACAGGGCGCACCGGGGAGCTGTTTTTT
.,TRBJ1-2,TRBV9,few,CASSPEINYGYTF,TGTGCCAGCAGCCCCGAGATTAACTATGGCTACACCTTC
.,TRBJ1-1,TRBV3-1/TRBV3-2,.,CASSQDRQVFTEAFF,TGTGCCAGCAGCCAAGATCGACAGGTGTTCACTGAAGCTTTCTTT
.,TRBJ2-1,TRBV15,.,CATSSGAVNNEQFF,TGTGCCACCAGCAGTGGGGCGGTCAACAATGAGCAGTTCTTC
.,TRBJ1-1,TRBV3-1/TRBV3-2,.,CASSPQGVNTEAFF,TGTGCCAGCAGCCCCCAGGGTGTGAACACTGAAGCTTTCTTT
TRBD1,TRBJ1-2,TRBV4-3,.,CASSQEWSQGARGGYTF,TGCGCCAGCAGCCAAGAATGGTCGCAGGGGGCGCGTGGGGGCTACACCTTC
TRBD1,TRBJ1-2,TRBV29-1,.,CSVDRDRGRHGYTF,TGCAGCGTTGATCGGGACAGGGGGAGGCATGGCTACACCTTC
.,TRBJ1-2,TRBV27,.,CASSFGGFATGYTF,TGTGCCAGCAGTTTCGGAGGTTTCGCTACGGGCTACACCTTC
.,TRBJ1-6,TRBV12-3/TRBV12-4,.,CASSSIQDSPLHF,TGTGCCAGCAGTTCAATACAGGATTCCCCCCTCCACTTT
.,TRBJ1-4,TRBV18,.,CASSPSGAGNNEKLFF,TGTGCCAGCTCACCATCCGGGGCGGGGAATAATGAAAAACTGTTTTTT
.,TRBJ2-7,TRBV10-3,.,CAIRTSSYEQYF,TGTGCCATCAGGACATCGTCCTACGAGCAGTACTTC
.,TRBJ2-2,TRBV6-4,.,CASSEQGGTGELFF,TGTGCCAGCAGTGAACAGGGCGGCACCGGGGAGCTGTTTTTT
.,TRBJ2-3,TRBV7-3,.,CASSTYLDSDTQYF,TGTGCCAGCAGCACCTACCTCGACTCAGATACGCAGTATTTT
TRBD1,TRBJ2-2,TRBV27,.,CASSPSRGPGELFF,TGTGCCAGCAGTCCCTCGAGGGGGCCCGGGGAGCTGTTTTTT
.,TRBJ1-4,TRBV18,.,CASSPVAAATNEKLFF,TGTGCCAGCTCACCAGTGGCGGCTGCAACTAATGAAAAACTGTTTTTT
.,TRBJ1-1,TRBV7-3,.,CASSLQGNTEAFF,TGTGCCAGCAGCTTACAGGGGAACACTGAAGCTTTCTTT
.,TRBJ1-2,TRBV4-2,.,CASSQEGRGDGYTF,TGTGCCAGCAGCCAAGAGGGGCGGGGGGATGGCTACACCTTC
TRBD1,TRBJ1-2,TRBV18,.,CASSPQGGAVVLYGYTF,TGTGCCAGCTCACCTCAAGGGGGCGCGGTCGTTCTCTATGGCTACACCTTC
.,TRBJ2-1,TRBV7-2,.,CASSPGSGGPDNEQFF,TGTGCCAGCAGCCCGGGGTCAGGGGGGCCCGACAATGAGCAGTTCTTC
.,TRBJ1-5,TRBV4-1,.,CASSQGGLAHQPQHF,TGCGCCAGCAGCCAAGGGGGGCTCGCCCATCAGCCCCAGCATTTT
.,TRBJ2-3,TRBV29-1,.,CSARAGLGDTQYF,TGCAGCGCCCGGGCAGGGCTTGGGGATACGCAGTATTTT
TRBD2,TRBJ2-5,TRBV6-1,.,CASSVSVLASGPWETQYF,TGTGCCAGCAGTGTTAGCGTGTTAGCTAGCGGACCGTGGGAGACCCAGTACTTC
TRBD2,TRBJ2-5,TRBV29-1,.,CSVGTSGEETQYF,TGCAGCGTTGGGACTAGCGGAGAAGAGACCCAGTACTTC
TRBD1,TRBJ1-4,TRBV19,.,CASSPRTGTNEKLFF,TGTGCCAGTAGTCCAAGGACAGGGACCAATGAAAAACTGTTTTTT
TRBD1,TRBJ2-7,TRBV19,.,CASSASRQGPLRSYEQYF,TGTGCCAGTAGTGCGTCGAGACAGGGACCCTTACGATCCTACGAGCAGTACTTC
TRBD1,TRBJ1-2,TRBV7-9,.,CASSSGTGGGYGYTF,TGTGCCAGCAGCAGCGGGACAGGGGGAGGCTATGGCTACACCTTC
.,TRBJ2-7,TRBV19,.,CASSMAGFTYEQYF,TGTGCCAGTAGTATGGCGGGCTTTACCTACGAGCAGTACTTC
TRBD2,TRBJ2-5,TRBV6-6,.,CASSPPPGLAGGAGYNYF,TGTGCCAGCAGTCCCCCTCCGGGACTAGCGGGGGGGGCCGGTTACAACTACTTC
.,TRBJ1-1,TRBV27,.,CASARQVDTEAFF,TGTGCCAGCGCCCGCCAGGTGGACACTGAAGCTTTCTTT
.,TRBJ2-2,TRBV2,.,CASSDQVNGELFF,TGTGCCAGCAGCGACCAGGTTAACGGGGAGCTGTTTTTT
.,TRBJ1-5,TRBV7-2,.,CASSLGYSNQPQHF,TGTGCCAGCAGCTTAGGCTATAGCAATCAGCCCCAGCATTTT
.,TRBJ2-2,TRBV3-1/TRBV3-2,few,CASSQGGRTGELFF,TGTGCCAGCAGCCAAGGCGGTAGGACCGGGGAGCTGTTTTTT
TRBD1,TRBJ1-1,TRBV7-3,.,CASSLDRSSTEAFF,TGTGCCAGCAGCTTGGACAGGTCGAGCACTGAAGCTTTCTTT
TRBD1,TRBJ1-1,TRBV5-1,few,CASSQQGTGNTEAFF,TGCGCCAGCAGCCAGCAGGGGACAGGCAACACTGAAGCTTTCTTT
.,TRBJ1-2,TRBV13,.,CASSAQGNYGYTF,TGTGCCAGCAGCGCGCAGGGTAACTATGGCTACACCTTC
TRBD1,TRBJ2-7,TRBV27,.,CASSLSVLRTGSFDEQYF,TGTGCCAGCAGTTTATCGGTCTTAAGGACAGGGAGTTTCGACGAGCAGTACTTC